This section outlines one TCR beta chain sequence together with its context. Its target is unknown. These data come from a study of cytomegalovirus exposure and HLA in healthy donors. Study-wide results and caveats: The classifier, whose performance was assessed in both the original and validation cohorts, reportedly diagnosed cytomegalovirus status with high specificity and sensitivity. Analysis performed later found more than 15,000 TCR beta sequences associated with HLA alleles at 0.05 false discovery rate. The authors reported that TCR beta sequences could predict HLA-A and HLA-B alleles. These predictions were accurate for most subjects in the first cohort. Apart from CMV serostatus, no immune exposure information was available.

The ends were cut back, 3 bases at V and 3 bases at J, with 12 bases in the middle. The CDR3 covers 14 residues. Germline V gives CDR1 KGHSH, CDR2 LQKENI. The PCR ran on 60 Vbeta and 13 Jbeta primers. Assay used: immunoSEQ multiplex PCR; TCRdb lists only in-frame clones, some missing. Here the sample spans roughly 240,000 clones, roughly 85% being singletons. The chain joins TRBV18 to TRBJ2-7; a weak D match, TRBD2 (6 bases). The specimen sequenced was PBMCs. The TCR sequence derives from a girl aged 2 to 10 in good health and CMV-seronegative. CDR3 in amino acids: CASSPGPGDYEQYF. The CDR3 DNA is TGTGCCAGCTCACCCGGGCCGGGAGACTACGAGCAGTACTTC.